A single sample gave rise to the 8 T cell receptor beta chains below, sequenced in a study of blood T cell repertoires in COVID-19. Clones were sequenced by immunoSEQ multiplex PCR, and TCRdb holds only the in-frame ones, with some missing. This sample has nearly 200,000 clones, with 80% to 85% found just once. The specimen was peripheral blood. Receptor source: a human donor in a cohort sampled during active COVID-19.

The chain combines TRBV5-1 with TRBJ1-3; possibly TRBD1 for D (6 bases). Deletions cut 3 bases from V and 2 bases from J, with 12 bases between. The CDR3 spans 15 residues. Germline CDR1 and CDR2: SGHRS and YFSETQ. For the CDR3, the DNA is TGCGCCAGCAGCTCGGGGACAATCCCTGGAAACACCATATATTTT. Its protein is CASSSGTIPGNTIYF.

The CDR3 region is CAWSVYGELFF. CDR3 sequence (DNA): TGTGCCTGGAGTGTGTATGGGGAGCTGTTTTTT. This chain connects TRBV30 to TRBJ2-2; no reliable D call. This CDR3 contains 11 residues. The V end lost 0 bases, the J end lost 8 bases, and 4 bases lay between the germline ends. CDR1 GTSNPN and CDR2 SVGIG come from the germline V gene (reference sequence).

The chain recombines TRBV27 with TRBJ2-5; D is undetermined. Deletions cut 1 base from V and 8 bases from J, with 23 bases between. Germline lookup yields CDR1 MNHEY and CDR2 SMNVEV (reference sequence). CDR3 length: 17 residues. CDR3 sequence reads: CASSLFELRIVLKTQYF. For the CDR3, the DNA is TGTGCCAGCAGTTTATTTGAACTCAGGATCGTTCTCAAAACCCAGTACTTC.

The CDR3: CASSDLKQGNTIYF. The CDR3 DNA reads as TGTGCCAGCAGTGACTTAAAACAGGGAAACACCATATATTTT. The chain has TRBV25-1 and TRBJ1-3; D not certain. Germline V gives CDR1 MGHDK, CDR2 SYGVNS. This CDR3 spans 14 amino acids. The germline V and J ends were trimmed by 3 bases and 4 bases, with 10 bases remaining between them.

This clone was recorded only once. V is TRBV7-9 and J is TRBJ2-2; TRBD1 is a possible D gene (6 bases). The V and J ends lost 2 bases and 5 bases respectively, with 15 bases between them. This CDR3 has 16 residues. Germline loops: CDR1 SEHNR, CDR2 FQNEAQ (reference sequence). The DNA for the CDR3 is TGTGCCAGCAGCTTACAGGGGTCGGGCTCGACCGGGGAGCTGTTTTTT. Protein product: CASSLQGSGSTGELFF.

The chain joins TRBV18 to TRBJ1-5; D is uncertain. The germline gives CDR1 KGHSH, CDR2 LQKENI. CDR3 size: 16 residues. Trimming stripped 2 bases from V and 6 bases from J, with 17 bases between. The CDR3 nucleotides are TGTGCCAGCTCACCAACGACTCCGTCTGGTGTTCAGCCCCAGCATTTT. Protein product: CASSPTTPSGVQPQHF.

This rearrangement joins TRBV4-1 to TRBJ2-3; D is possibly TRBD2 (6 bases). Germline values: CDR1 MGHRA, CDR2 YSYEKL. This CDR3 comprises 14 residues. Trimming took off 0 bases at V and 8 bases at J, with 12 bases between the two ends. The CDR3 sequence: CASSQEGGTGTQYF. The DNA for the CDR3 is TGCGCCAGCAGCCAAGAGGGCGGGACGGGTACGCAGTATTTT.

V usage is TRBV24-1 and J usage is TRBJ2-1; D is perhaps TRBD1 (6 bases). CDR1 and CDR2 (germline): KGHDR, SFDVKD. Trimming took off 5 bases at V and 8 bases at J, with 18 bases between the two ends. CDR3 length: 15 residues. CDR3 nucleotides: TGTGCCACCAGTGCCGGGGTACTACAGGGCCATGAGCAGTTCTTC. This translates into CATSAGVLQGHEQFF.